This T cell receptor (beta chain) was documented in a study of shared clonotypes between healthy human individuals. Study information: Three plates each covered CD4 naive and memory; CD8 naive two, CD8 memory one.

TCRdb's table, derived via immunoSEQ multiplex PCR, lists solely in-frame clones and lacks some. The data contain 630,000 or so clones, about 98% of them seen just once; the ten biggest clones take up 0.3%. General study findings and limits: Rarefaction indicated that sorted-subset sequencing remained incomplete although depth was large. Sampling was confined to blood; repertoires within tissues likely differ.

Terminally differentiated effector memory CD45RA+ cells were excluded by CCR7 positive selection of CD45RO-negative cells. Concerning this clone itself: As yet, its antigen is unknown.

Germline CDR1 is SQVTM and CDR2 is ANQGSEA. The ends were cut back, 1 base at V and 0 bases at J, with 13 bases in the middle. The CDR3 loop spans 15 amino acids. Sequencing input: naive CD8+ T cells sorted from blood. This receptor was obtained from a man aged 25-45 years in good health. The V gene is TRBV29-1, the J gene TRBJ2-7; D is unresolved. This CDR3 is CSVEGDVNSSYEQYF. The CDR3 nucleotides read TGCAGCGTTGAAGGGGATGTGAACAGCTCCTACGAGCAGTACTTC.